What follows are 2 T cell receptor beta chains derived from one specimen sequenced in a study of control samples from healthy donors and cancer patients. Method: immunoSEQ multiplex PCR; TCRdb's copy keeps in-frame clones and lacks some. The sample lists around 20,000 clones, approximately 80% occurring once. Material for sequencing was PBMCs. The receptors originated from an older man with head and neck cancer.

The J gene is TRBJ2-2, the V gene TRBV30; D is tentatively TRBD1 or TRBD2 (5 bases each). V lost 5 bases and J lost 5, with 18 bases in between. Germline V lookup: CDR1 GTSNPN, CDR2 SVGIG (reference sequence). There are 15 residues in the CDR3. The CDR3 sequence is CAWDPGPGRTGELFF. CDR3 bases: TGTGCCTGGGATCCGGGACCAGGAAGAACCGGGGAGCTGTTTTTT.

This clone came up a few times. The genes are TRBV27 and TRBJ1-4, with D unresolved. Trimming removed 0 bases from V and 6 bases from J, with 14 bases in between. The CDR3 loop spans 16 amino acids. Germline CDR1 is MNHEY and CDR2 is SMNVEV (reference sequence). Written as DNA, the CDR3 is TGTGCCAGCAGTTTATCCGGCCCCGGCCGGGATGAAAAACTGTTTTTT. Encoded protein: CASSLSGPGRDEKLFF.